One TCR beta chain is described in this entry. Sequenced by immunoSEQ multiplex PCR; TCRdb stores in-frame clones only, minus some. The sample records some 140,000 clones, about nine tenths being singletons. The data originate from a study of control samples from healthy donors and cancer patients. From germline, CDR1 is MRHNA and CDR2 SNTAGT. The CDR3 is 14 amino acids. With 0 bases removed from V and 14 bases from J, the gap between germline ends came to 14 bases. This chain uses TRBV6-4 with TRBJ1-6, with D unresolved. This clonotype was sampled from a man aged 45-65 years with head and neck cancer. The sequenced sample consisted of PBMCs. The CDR3 DNA follows: TGTGCCAGCAGTGACTCAGGCGCTTCGGGGTCCCTCCACTTT. As protein: CASSDSGASGSLHF.